This T cell receptor beta chain was retrieved from a study of cytomegalovirus exposure and HLA in healthy donors (dated by TCRdb to 2015 to 2018). Regarding the research as a whole: An earlier analysis of 550 to 700 of the donors reported 250 to 300 Gb of sequence data and 117 million unique TCR beta sequences from some 180 million T cells. An early release that covered around 590 HLA-typed donors contained 250 to 350 gigabases of sequencing data and tens of millions of unique TCR sequences. The genetic ancestry cluster associated with self-reported Caucasian donors included 80% to 90% of the 300 to 450 genotyped donors. The aim of the study was to test whether cataloging public T cell receptors could identify signatures of past pathogen exposure. The T cell repertoires of roughly 660 subjects were profiled by immunosequencing and related to cytomegalovirus serostatus. In addition to the first cohort of 500 to 850 subjects, a separate validation cohort of 130 or so different subjects was used. To predict cytomegalovirus infection status, the study brought together high-throughput TCR immunosequencing, statistical association of individual TCRs with disease status, and machine learning. A later analysis re-analyzed previously published TCR beta repertoires from 500 to 700 donors and added high-resolution HLA genotyping to study TCR occurrence patterns. In the later analysis, no new phenotypic data were used to find candidate immune exposures; instead, reliance was placed on TCR beta sequences and their occurrence across donors. An earlier analysis of some 500 of the donors applied high-throughput TCR beta sequencing to assess whether each TCR beta V gene segment acted as functional or pseudogenic. Alongside the repertoire data, information on donor age, sex, ethnicity and CMV serostatus was compiled. A later genetic analysis took genome-wide SNP genotypes for about 55% of the roughly 670 donors and used that subset as a discovery cohort. All discovery cohort repertoires had been generated using a single sequencing platform. Both class I and class II loci were covered by HLA typing, at four-digit resolution. Typing coverage varied by locus: 629-630 donors for A, B, C, DRB1 and DQB1; roughly 520 for DQA1; over 600 for DPA1; some 470 for DPB1. Five DR-DQ haplotypes were treated as single units for association and clustering because of strong linkage in the cohort. Among about 410 genotyped donors of the cohort, an average of approximately 220,000 unique TCR beta nucleotide sequences was sequenced per donor, of which 15% to 20% were non-productive.

Libraries came from the immunoSEQ multiplex PCR assay. For the multiplex PCR, a mixture combining 60 forward primers for TCR Vbeta segments and 13 reverse primers for TCR Jbeta segments was used. The CDR3 region of rearranged TCR beta genes was amplified from genomic DNA with a multiplex PCR assay. On the Illumina HiSeq System, the amplified TCR beta libraries were sequenced as 87-base-pair reads. Per the source publication's procedure: A later analysis counted 65 million to 90 million unique TCR beta chains across the 666 repertoires, and some 11 million of these chains were shared by at least two donors. To remove PCR and sequencing errors, raw reads were error-corrected and collapsed into unique sequences using a nearest-neighbor algorithm that merged closely related sequences. To assign V, D and J gene segments, CDR3 sequences were aligned to IMGT reference sequences. For a sequence to be retained, at least a six-nucleotide match to both a V gene segment and a J gene segment was required. Rearrangements were classified as productive when the CDR3 lacked stop codons and remained in frame with V and J, and all other rearrangements were classified as non-productive. CDR3 was defined according to IMGT convention as the region running from the second conserved V-encoded cysteine to the conserved J-encoded phenylalanine. The earlier analysis of about 610 of the donors excluded any sequence lacking an unambiguous match to a single V gene segment. In an earlier analysis of some 590 of the donors, a V segment was called functional when productive rearrangements were above 56.7%, and segregating when the standard deviation between donors exceeded 5%. A statistical classification framework was built to diagnose cytomegalovirus status from the catalog of TCR beta chain sequences. In a later analysis, V and J genes were assigned by comparing TCR nucleotide sequences against IMGT/GENE-DB human TR gene sequences. In a later analysis, CDR3 sequences and most-parsimonious VDJ recombination scenarios were assigned using the TCRdist pipeline. In a later analysis, every TCR beta chain was defined by the combination of its CDR3 amino acid sequence and its V-gene family, and reads without a unique V-gene family were dropped. To address suspected cross-contamination and a sequencing artifact, a later analysis removed several hundred highly shared, low-generation-probability nucleotide sequences. In a later analysis, a clonal expansion index was calculated for each public chain from normalized within-repertoire ranks of inferred template counts. In a later analysis, generation probabilities were computed with a VDJ recombination model fitted to out-of-frame rearrangements, and the resulting probabilities were checked against IGoR. A later analysis scored TCR-TCR, TCR-HLA and TCR-CMV co-occurrence with hypergeometric tests, applying a repertoire-size bias correction to TCR pairs. False discovery rates were estimated in a later analysis by permuting HLA or CMV assignments 20 times. In a later analysis, co-occurring TCRs were grouped using DBSCAN, and TCRdist sequence similarity was added for clustering within HLA-allele-positive subsets. Repertoires with fewer than 30,000 or more than 120,000 public chains were left out of co-occurrence clustering, as were about 5 repertoires with anomalous nucleotide sharing. The source is immuneACCESS, and TCRdb retained only in-frame sequences with V and J called. Part of the clones is not carried over; for the studies checked, unresolved V genes explain less than half of this, and the remainder is unexplained. The V and J calls and the clone size are those of that table, but D and trimming were determined from the DNA. This sample has about 92,000 clones in its table, and 81% of those were observed once. Jointly, the top ten make up approximately 1.1% of the sample.

V sheds 7 bases and J sheds 6 bases, leaving 24 bases between their ends. CDR1 SGHVS and CDR2 FNYEAQ were looked up in the germline V gene. The CDR3 runs 17 residues from the cysteine to the phenylalanine. Here the CDR3 DNA is all that survives: 51 bases in frame from base 1. The cohort consisted of 670 or so healthy bone marrow donors. At the time of sampling, every cohort member was nominally healthy, though immune exposures that went unrecorded were likely present. The donor was CMV seropositive and was included in the group of 250 to 300 seropositive cohort members. A peripheral blood sample was collected from each donor, and TCR beta sequencing was performed on peripheral blood mononuclear cells. Genomic DNA extraction from the blood cell samples was performed with the Qiagen DNeasy Blood Extraction Kit. Worth noting for this clone: Which antigen it targets is not known. One base away there is no much larger clone; base qualities are not given.

Points the paper makes about the study in general: HLA typing was unavailable for some donors at each locus, so association tests used only the typed subset. According to a later analysis, TCR association rates differed among HLA loci, with DRB1 alleles showing the most associated TCRs and HLA-C alleles showing the fewest. According to the authors, the approach could potentially be generalized to other disease states and immunological phenotypes. A further reported finding was that TCR beta sequences accurately predicted the HLA-A and HLA-B alleles for most subjects in the first cohort. Because counts were too low, 15 or so rarely observed V segments, including chromosome 9 orphons, were excluded from the earlier analysis of several hundred of the donors. In the study, approximately 160 TCR beta chains were listed as associated with cytomegalovirus. In a later genetic analysis, a missense DCLRE1C variant was associated with V-gene and J-gene trimming of TCR beta chains, and the association was replicated in an independent cohort. In a later analysis, HLA-associated TCR beta chains showed more clonal expansion and lower generation probabilities than non-associated chains that were equally common. The presence/absence analyses assumed that sequencing depth was roughly uniform across donors, and that assumption may not be true. Only TCR beta chains were sequenced in this cohort, and the absence of alpha or paired-chain data limited detectable features. In a later genetic analysis, fewer N-insertions in productive TCRs were reported among donors in an Asian-associated ancestry cluster than the 666-donor mean. In an earlier analysis of roughly 500 of the donors, most TCR beta V segments appeared in productive rearrangements about 87% or about 30% of the time, broadly matching IMGT annotations. A cluster of highly shared sequence variants was judged likely to represent a technical artifact of the sequencing pipeline. At a false discovery rate of 0.05, a later analysis linked under 20,000 TCR beta sequences to specific HLA alleles. The classifier was reported to diagnose cytomegalovirus status with high specificity and sensitivity in both the original cohort and the validation cohort. A later analysis found that most CMV-associated TCR beta chains appeared HLA-restricted, with HLA associations seemingly driven largely by CMV exposure. Linkage disequilibrium might explain the correlated functional status among segregating V segments, but an unknown experimental factor could not be ruled out. Some IMGT-functional V segments, including TRBV6-2 and TRBV6-3, could not be distinguished by the 87-base-pair reads and were therefore excluded. Strong co-occurrence of HLA alleles, especially DR and DQ, made assigning TCR associations to individual alleles difficult. For the cohort, immune exposure information was limited to CMV serostatus. In vitro tests confirmed that a few of the cytomegalovirus-associated TCR beta chains recognize cytomegalovirus antigens. Most TCR sequences were seen in very few donors, while some public TCRs were found in many individuals. According to a later analysis, parvovirus B19, influenza, CMV and Epstein-Barr virus appeared linked to several top co-occurrence clusters.

The sequence is built from TRBV7-6 and TRBJ2-2; TRBD2 might be the D gene, on 5 matching bases. The sequence derives from a girl aged 2-10 years in good health and CMV-seropositive. Source material: PBMCs. The CDR3 protein sequence reads: CASTLLSGPRTPGELFF. The DNA is as follows: TGTGCCAGCACCCTTTTGAGTGGGCCAAGGACTCCCGGGGAGCTGTTTTTT.